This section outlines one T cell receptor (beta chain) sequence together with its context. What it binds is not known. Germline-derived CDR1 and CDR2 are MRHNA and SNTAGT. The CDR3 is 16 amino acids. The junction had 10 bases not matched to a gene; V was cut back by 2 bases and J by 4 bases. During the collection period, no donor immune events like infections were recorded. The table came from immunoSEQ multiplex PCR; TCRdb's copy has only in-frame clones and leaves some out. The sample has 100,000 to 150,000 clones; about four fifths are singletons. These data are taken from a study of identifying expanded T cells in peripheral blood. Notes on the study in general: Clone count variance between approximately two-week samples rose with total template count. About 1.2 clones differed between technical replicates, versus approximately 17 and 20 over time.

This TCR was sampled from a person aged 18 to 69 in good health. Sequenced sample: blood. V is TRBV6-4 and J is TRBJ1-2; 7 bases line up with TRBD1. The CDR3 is CASSDTAQGTPYGYTF. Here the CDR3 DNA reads TGTGCCAGCAGTGACACCGCACAGGGGACCCCCTATGGCTACACCTTC.